What follows describes a single TCR beta chain. What it recognizes is unknown. The data belong to a study of T cell responses to AZD1222 COVID-19 vaccine. This CDR3 has 13 residues. The V end lost 11 bases, the J end lost 4 bases, and 17 bases lay between the germline ends. The V gene's germline CDR1 is SGHNT and CDR2 YENEEA. Study conclusions and caveats: Spike-wide vaccine-associated CD4 TCRs dominated at 160-218 and 743-854. Breadth and depth of Spike-specific TCRs rose after two AZD1222 doses. Epitopes outside B.1.351 and B.1.1.7 mutated regions reportedly drew nearly half of spike TCRs. Only five to seven individuals given AZD1222 were seropositive at baseline.

The method was immunoSEQ multiplex PCR; TCRdb's version includes in-frame clones alone and lacks a portion of them. Counted here are tens of thousands of clones, 80% to 90% occurring once; the ten biggest clones make up 5% to 6.5%. The sequencing used peripheral blood, collected 28 days after the second AZD1222 dose. The rearrangement joins TRBV11-3 to TRBJ1-1; D gene uncertain. The receptor was derived from an adult who received the AZD1222 COVID-19 vaccine. CDR3 nucleotides: TGTGCCGTCCGGGCAGCCTTGGGCACTGAAGCTTTCTTT. Its protein is CAVRAALGTEAFF.